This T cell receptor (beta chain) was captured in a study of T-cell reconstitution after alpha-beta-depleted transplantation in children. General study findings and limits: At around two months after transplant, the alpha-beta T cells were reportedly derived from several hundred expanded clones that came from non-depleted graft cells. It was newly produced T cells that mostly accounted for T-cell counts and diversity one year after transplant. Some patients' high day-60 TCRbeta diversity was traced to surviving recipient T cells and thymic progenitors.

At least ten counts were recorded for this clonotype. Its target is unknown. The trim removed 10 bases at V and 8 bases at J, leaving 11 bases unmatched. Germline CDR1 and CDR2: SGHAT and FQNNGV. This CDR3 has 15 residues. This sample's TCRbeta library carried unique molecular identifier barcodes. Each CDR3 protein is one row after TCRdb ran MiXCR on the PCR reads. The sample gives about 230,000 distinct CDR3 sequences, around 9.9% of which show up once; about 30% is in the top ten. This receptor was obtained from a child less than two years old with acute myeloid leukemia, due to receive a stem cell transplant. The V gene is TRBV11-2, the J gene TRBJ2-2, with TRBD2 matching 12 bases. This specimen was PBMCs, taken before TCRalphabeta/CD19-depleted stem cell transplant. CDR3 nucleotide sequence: TGTGCCACAAGACCGGGACTAGCGGGTGATGGGGAGCTGTTTTTT. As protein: CATRPGLAGDGELFF. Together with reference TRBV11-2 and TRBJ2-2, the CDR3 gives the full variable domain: EAGVAQSPRYKIIEKRQSVAFWCNPISGHATLYWYQQILGQGPKLLIQFQNNGVVDDSQLPKDRFSAERLKGVDSTLKIQPAKLEDSAVYLCATRPGLAGDGELFFGEGSRLTVL.